Listed below are T cell receptor beta chains from one sample, sequenced in a study of blood T cells in healthy people across ages. TCRdb re-called the 5' RACE reads through MiXCR, storing one row per CDR3 protein. Of about 1.1 million distinct CDR3 sequences in the sample, roughly two fifths are singletons; the top ten hold around 13%. Sequencing was carried out using blood. The receptors shown here come from a man aged 18 to 29 in good health. Each CDR3 is given with its conserved first and last residue. A D gene is named only where the DNA matches it firmly. Part of the rows lack a size; the others show once, few, many or a class for expanded clones.

d_call	clone_size	v_call	j_call	cdr3_aa	cdr3_nt
-	-	TRBV4-1	TRBJ1-4	CASSQVGAATNEKLFF	TGTGCCAGCAGCCAAGTAGGCGCAGCAACTAATGAAAAACTGTTTTTT
-	-	TRBV28	TRBJ1-5	CASRARGFDNQPQHF	TGTGCCAGCAGGGCGAGGGGGTTTGACAATCAGCCCCAGCATTTT
TRBD1	-	TRBV5-1	TRBJ2-2	CASSVTGRRTGELFF	TGCGCCAGCAGCGTGACAGGGCGGAGAACCGGGGAGCTGTTTTTT
TRBD1	-	TRBV4-3	TRBJ1-1	CASSQGLGQVNTEAFF	TGCGCCAGCAGCCAAGGACTGGGACAGGTTAACACTGAAGCTTTCTTT
-	-	TRBV6-1	TRBJ1-4	CASSEMAGDEEKLFF	TGTGCCAGCAGTGAAATGGCAGGGGACGAGGAAAAACTGTTTTTT
TRBD1	-	TRBV20-1	TRBJ2-1	CCAHTGTGDDEQFF	TGCTGTGCCCATACCGGGACAGGGGATGATGAGCAGTTCTTC
-	many	TRBV20-1	TRBJ2-7	CSASSLDRHEQYF	TGCAGTGCTAGTTCCCTAGACCGCCACGAGCAGTACTTC
-	-	TRBV7-9	TRBJ1-1	CASSLGTASMNTEAFF	TGTGCCAGCAGCTTAGGAACGGCCTCCATGAACACTGAAGCTTTCTTT
TRBD1	-	TRBV25-1	TRBJ1-5	CASGPFRGHNQPQHF	TGTGCCAGCGGACCATTCAGGGGGCATAACCAGCCCCAGCATTTT
TRBD1	-	TRBV20-1	TRBJ1-6	CSGHRTGSNNSPLHF	TGCAGTGGGCATCGGACAGGGTCCAATAATTCACCCCTCCACTTT
TRBD1	few	TRBV9	TRBJ2-3	CASSGQGTKDTQYF	TGTGCCAGCAGCGGACAGGGTACGAAAGATACGCAGTATTTT
-	-	TRBV18	TRBJ1-4	CASSPEVVEKLFF	TGTGCCAGCTCACCAGAGGTGGTAGAAAAACTGTTTTTT
TRBD1	-	TRBV6-6	TRBJ2-7	CASSDRDRDIHEQYF	TGTGCCAGCAGTGACCGGGACAGGGATATTCATGAGCAGTACTTC
-	-	TRBV28	TRBJ2-1	CASSFGVWEQFF	TGTGCCAGCAGTTTTGGGGTTTGGGAGCAGTTCTTC
TRBD2	-	TRBV12-3/TRBV12-4	TRBJ2-5	CASSSRLAGLQETQYF	TGTGCCAGCAGCTCCCGACTAGCGGGGTTACAAGAGACCCAGTACTTC
-	-	TRBV20-1	TRBJ1-2	CSADTAGANYGYTF	TGCAGTGCTGACACCGCGGGAGCTAACTATGGCTACACCTTC
TRBD1	few	TRBV4-2	TRBJ1-1	CASSQDRAGGTEAFF	TGTGCCAGCAGCCAAGATCGGGCAGGGGGCACTGAAGCTTTCTTT
-	-	TRBV12-3/TRBV12-4	TRBJ1-1	CASSSPRDTGTEAFF	TGTGCCAGCAGTTCCCCCAGGGATACTGGGACTGAAGCTTTCTTT
TRBD1	-	TRBV6-6	TRBJ1-5	CASSYYGTGGNQPQHF	TGTGCCAGCAGTTACTATGGGACAGGTGGAAATCAGCCCCAGCATTTT
-	-	TRBV25-1	TRBJ1-5	CASSAGHPKSNQPQHF	TGTGCCAGCAGTGCCGGCCACCCAAAAAGCAATCAGCCCCAGCATTTT
-	once	TRBV2	TRBJ1-5	CASRERQGNQPQHF	TGTGCCAGCAGGGAGAGACAGGGCAATCAGCCCCAGCATTTT
TRBD1	-	TRBV20-1	TRBJ1-2	CSARAPGGANYGYTF	TGCAGTGCTAGAGCCCCAGGGGGCGCGAACTATGGCTACACCTTC
-	-	TRBV7-9	TRBJ2-2	CASSLVWTDTGELFF	TGTGCCAGCAGCTTAGTTTGGACAGACACCGGGGAGCTGTTTTTT
-	-	TRBV9	TRBJ2-1	CASSRREVGSYNEQFF	TGTGCCAGCAGCCGGAGGGAGGTGGGTTCCTACAATGAGCAGTTCTTC
-	-	TRBV10-3	TRBJ1-2	CAISEARMGVGYTF	TGTGCCATCAGTGAGGCCAGGATGGGGGTCGGCTACACCTTC
-	many	TRBV4-3	TRBJ2-6	CASSQESSGGANVLTF	TGCGCCAGCAGCCAAGAGAGTTCGGGAGGGGCCAACGTCCTGACTTTC
-	many	TRBV4-1	TRBJ2-1	CASSPGLSSGNEQFF	TGCGCCAGCAGCCCTGGACTCAGTTCTGGCAATGAGCAGTTCTTC
-	few	TRBV20-1	TRBJ1-1	CSARNMNTEAFF	TGCAGTGCTAGAAACATGAACACTGAAGCTTTCTTT
TRBD1	-	TRBV20-1	TRBJ2-7	CSANKATGTNEQYF	TGCAGTGCCAACAAAGCGACAGGGACCAATGAGCAGTACTTC
-	few	TRBV11-2	TRBJ2-7	CASSLDAGWGYNEQYF	TGTGCCAGCAGCTTAGACGCAGGGTGGGGATACAATGAGCAGTACTTC
TRBD2	-	TRBV19	TRBJ2-1	CASSMRTSGYNEQFF	TGTGCCAGTAGTATGAGGACTAGCGGCTACAATGAGCAGTTCTTC
-	few	TRBV7-2	TRBJ1-1	CASSLDQVANTEAFF	TGTGCCAGCAGCTTAGATCAGGTGGCGAACACTGAAGCTTTCTTT
-	few	TRBV20-1	TRBJ2-7	CSARDTVSSYEQYF	TGCAGTGCTAGAGATACAGTGAGCTCCTACGAGCAGTACTTC
-	-	TRBV20-1	TRBJ2-3	CSARVPPDTQYF	TGCAGTGCTAGAGTCCCGCCAGATACGCAGTATTTT
-	few	TRBV10-3	TRBJ2-1	CAISESGRQNEQFF	TGTGCCATCAGTGAGTCGGGCCGACAGAATGAGCAGTTCTTC
-	few	TRBV7-6	TRBJ1-5	CASSLASGGLGQPQHF	TGTGCCAGCAGCTTAGCCTCGGGCGGGTTGGGTCAGCCCCAGCATTTT
-	-	TRBV27	TRBJ2-5	CASSLMGSEKETQYF	TGTGCCAGCAGTTTAATGGGTTCGGAAAAAGAGACCCAGTACTTC
TRBD1	few	TRBV30	TRBJ1-2	CAWGWDRVNYGYTF	TGTGCCTGGGGTTGGGACAGGGTAAACTATGGCTACACCTTC
-	-	TRBV18	TRBJ2-3	CASSPPNWGNTDTQYF	TGTGCCAGCTCACCACCGAATTGGGGCAACACAGATACGCAGTATTTT
TRBD1	many	TRBV7-6	TRBJ1-2	CASSSPGTDNYGYTF	TGTGCCAGCAGCTCACCCGGGACAGACAACTATGGCTACACCTTC
TRBD1	-	TRBV10-3	TRBJ2-5	CAISAGQGFNEQYF	TGTGCCATCAGTGCGGGACAGGGATTCAATGAGCAGTACTTC
-	many	TRBV4-3	TRBJ1-1	CASSQQGEGRCEAFF	TGCGCCAGCAGCCAACAAGGGGAGGGGCGCTGTGAAGCTTTCTTT
TRBD1	-	TRBV13	TRBJ2-7	CASDLLRDRVYNEQYF	TGTGCCAGCGACCTCCTTAGGGACAGGGTCTACAATGAGCAGTACTTC
TRBD2	-	TRBV6-1	TRBJ2-3	CASSPPLAGARASTDTQYF	TGTGCCAGCAGTCCCCCGCTAGCGGGGGCCAGGGCTAGCACAGATACGCAGTATTTT